This T cell receptor beta chain originates from a study of blood T cell repertoires in COVID-19. Clones were read by immunoSEQ multiplex PCR, and TCRdb kept only the in-frame ones, dropping some. The sample lists about 290,000 clones; roughly 89% were seen once. The V and J ends lost 3 bases and 5 bases, in that order; junction bases with no gene match: 5. The germline V gene has CDR1 LNHDA and CDR2 SQIVND (reference sequence). This CDR3 has 15 residues. This sequence was found in a woman aged 40 to 50 who had recovered from COVID-19. The sample taken for sequencing was PBMCs or T cells enriched from blood (not recorded which). V usage is TRBV19 and J usage is TRBJ2-1; 9 nucleotides match TRBD2. The CDR3 loop reads CASSIGLARDNEQFF. As DNA, the CDR3 is TGTGCCAGTAGTATCGGACTAGCGAGGGACAATGAGCAGTTCTTC.